A single sample gave rise to the 19 T cell receptor beta chains below, sequenced in a study of blood T cell repertoires in COVID-19. The data were produced by immunoSEQ multiplex PCR, yet TCRdb's version contains in-frame clones alone and is incomplete. The sample yields fewer than 300,000 clones, about 93% seen once. The sample consisted of PBMCs or T cells enriched from blood (not recorded which). Receptors originate from a woman in her twenties or thirties who had recovered from COVID-19.

This chain joins TRBV15 and TRBJ1-1, with 7 bases identical to TRBD1. CDR1 is LNHNV and CDR2 is YYDKDF in the germline V gene (reference sequence). The ends lost 0 bases at V and 5 bases at J; junction bases unmatched: 6. This CDR3 contains 15 residues. This CDR3 is CATSREKGAGTEAFF. As DNA, the CDR3 is TGTGCCACCAGCAGAGAAAAGGGGGCAGGGACTGAAGCTTTCTTT.

V usage is TRBV27 and J usage is TRBJ2-2; TRBD1 aligns across 7 bases. The CDR3 spans 15 residues. CDR1 and CDR2 (germline): MNHEY, SMNVEV (reference sequence). The V segment lost 2 bases and the J segment 4 bases; nucleotides outside the gene matches: 4. The CDR3: CASSLVGGITGELFF. DNA for the CDR3: TGTGCCAGCAGTTTAGTAGGGGGCATCACCGGGGAGCTGTTTTTT.

This rearrangement joins TRBV4-3 to TRBJ2-5; 7 nucleotides match TRBD2. After removal of 4 bases from V and 4 bases from J, the junction contained 6 bases not matched to a gene. Germline V gives CDR1 LGHNA, CDR2 YSLEER. The CDR3 extends over 14 amino acids. The CDR3 loop reads CASSRREAGETQYF. The CDR3 nucleotides are TGCGCCAGCAGCCGTCGGGAGGCGGGAGAGACCCAGTACTTC.

The chain couples TRBV27 to TRBJ2-3; D call uncertain. V lost 0 bases and J lost 2, with 12 bases in between. The CDR3 loop spans 16 amino acids. Germline values: CDR1 MNHEY, CDR2 SMNVEV (reference sequence). The CDR3 DNA sequence: TGTGCCAGCAGTTTATCGGTACAGCTAATCACAGATACGCAGTATTTT. It is translated as CASSLSVQLITDTQYF.

The rearrangement joins TRBV4-1 to TRBJ2-7, with TRBD1 identical over 9 bases. The CDR3 is 15 residues long. From germline, CDR1 is MGHRA and CDR2 YSYEKL. The junction had 6 bases not matched to a gene; V was cut back by 1 base and J by 5 bases. As DNA, the CDR3 is TGCGCCAGCAGCCAAGTAGGGACAGGGCTCCACGAGCAGTACTTC. Amino acids: CASSQVGTGLHEQYF.

V gene TRBV11-2 combines with J gene TRBJ1-1, with TRBD1 identical over 9 bases. Trimming removed 5 bases from V and 11 bases from J; junction bases left unmatched: 6. There are 12 residues in the CDR3. Germline lookup yields CDR1 SGHAT and CDR2 FQNNGV. CDR3 nucleotide sequence: TGTGCCAGCAGCCAAACAGGGGGCCTGGCTTTCTTT. This encodes CASSQTGGLAFF.

In DNA, the CDR3 is TGCGCCAGCAGCCAAGAAGGATGGAGGCTGGACGAGCAGTACTTC. Amino acids: CASSQEGWRLDEQYF. This rearrangement joins TRBV4-1 to TRBJ2-7, with D tentatively TRBD2 (5 bases). V lost 0 bases and J 5 bases, leaving 14 bases between the germline ends. The CDR3 is 15 residues long. Germline lookup yields CDR1 MGHRA and CDR2 YSYEKL.

This clone was recorded once. The chain uses TRBV5-8 and TRBJ2-7; no clear D gene. Trimming removed 2 bases from V and 4 bases from J, with 7 bases in between. The germline CDR1 and CDR2 sequences are SGHTS and YDEGEE. The length of the CDR3 is 12 residues. CDR3 amino acids: CASSFSIYEQYF. The DNA for the CDR3 is TGTGCCAGCAGCTTTTCTATTTACGAGCAGTACTTC.

CDR3 bases: TGTGCCAGCAGCGGGGGGCCAGGGATATCCTACGAGCAGTACTTC. Protein sequence: CASSGGPGISYEQYF. V and J are TRBV9 and TRBJ2-7; a weak D match, TRBD1 (6 bases). Germline lookup yields CDR1 SGDLS and CDR2 YYNGEE. The CDR3 has 15 residues. V shed 3 bases and J shed 1 base, with 14 bases lying between them.

The chain employs TRBV3-1 (or the pseudogene TRBV3-2) and TRBJ1-1, with TRBD1 identical over 7 bases. This CDR3 has 15 amino acids. Germline loops: CDR1 LGHDT, CDR2 YNNKEL (reference sequence). The junction had 9 bases not matched to a gene; V was cut back by 5 bases and J by 3 bases. The CDR3 coding sequence is TGTGCCAGCAGCGACCCGACAGGGCGGTACACTGAAGCTTTCTTT. Its translation: CASSDPTGRYTEAFF.

J is TRBJ1-1 and V is TRBV28, with TRBD1 matching over 7 bases. This CDR3 is 13 amino acids long. V gave up 4 bases and J gave up 4 bases; unmatched junction bases: 3. In germline, CDR1 is MDHEN, CDR2 SYDVKM. CDR3 sequence (DNA): TGTGCCAGCAGTTCAGGGGGTCGCACTGAAGCTTTCTTT. It specifies CASSSGGRTEAFF.

V is TRBV14 and J is TRBJ2-4; D possibly corresponds to TRBD2 (5 bases). The V and J ends lost 0 bases and 7 bases respectively, with 31 bases between them. The CDR3 length is 21 residues. Germline V CDR1 and CDR2: SGHDN, FVKESK. CDR3 DNA: TGTGCCAGCAGCCAAGATAGTATTGGGCTTGCCGTACCATCAACTAGGAACATTCAGTACTTC. Translating it yields CASSQDSIGLAVPSTRNIQYF.

In this sample, this clone turned up once. The chain carries TRBV4-3 and TRBJ1-1; 8 bases are a match to TRBD1. Germline CDR1 is LGHNA and CDR2 is YSLEER. The length of the CDR3 is 16 residues. Losses at the gene ends were 3 bases for V and 0 bases for J; bases not matched to a gene: 6. The CDR3 protein is CASSQEGQGLNTEAFF. The CDR3, as DNA: TGCGCCAGCAGCCAGGAAGGACAGGGACTGAACACTGAAGCTTTCTTT.

For the CDR3, the DNA is TGTGCCAGCAGCTTAGTAGGTAGCGGGAGTGTCCACGAGCAGTACTTC. This gives the protein CASSLVGSGSVHEQYF. The chain combines TRBV7-8 with TRBJ2-7; 9 bases line up with TRBD2. Germline CDR1 reads SGHVS; CDR2 reads FQNEAQ. This CDR3 contains 16 residues. J lost 5 bases, V lost 1 base, and 9 bases had no gene match.

The chain is built from TRBV5-4 and TRBJ1-6; D remains ambiguous. The V gene's germline CDR1 is SGHNT and CDR2 YYREEE (reference sequence). The CDR3 is 15 amino acids. The V end lost 0 bases, the J end lost 10 bases, and 14 bases lay between the germline ends. DNA of the CDR3: TGTGCCAGCAGCTTGGTGGGCCTCGGAGGGTCACCCCTCCACTTT. As protein: CASSLVGLGGSPLHF.

This chain connects TRBV5-4 to TRBJ2-7; 10 bases are a match to TRBD2. V gave up 0 bases and J gave up 7 bases; unmatched junction bases: 10. CDR1 and CDR2 (germline): SGHNT, YYREEE (reference sequence). The CDR3 spans 16 residues. The CDR3 region is CASSLASGRHPREQYF. CDR3 DNA sequence: TGTGCCAGCAGCTTGGCTAGCGGGAGACATCCACGGGAGCAGTACTTC.

The chain uses TRBV19 and TRBJ2-1, with 9 bases matching TRBD2. Germline values: CDR1 LNHDA, CDR2 SQIVND (reference sequence). This CDR3 has 15 amino acids. V dropped 10 bases and J dropped 8; count of bases not matched to a gene: 15. CDR3 protein: CATTSLSGSLDEQFF. CDR3 sequence (DNA): TGTGCCACCACCTCCCTTAGCGGGAGTTTGGATGAGCAGTTCTTC.

This sequence joins TRBV7-2 and TRBJ2-1, with 7 bases that match TRBD2. This CDR3 contains 15 residues. The junction had 12 bases not matched to a gene; V was cut back by 1 base and J by 12 bases. CDR1 is SGHTA, CDR2 FQGNSA, per germline. The CDR3: CASSLGQTIGGGQFF. The CDR3 bases are TGTGCCAGCAGCTTAGGACAGACTATTGGCGGGGGGCAGTTCTTC.

The chain employs TRBV9 and TRBJ2-3; D is perhaps TRBD2 (5 bases). V was clipped by 0 bases and J by 4 bases, with 9 bases between them. CDR1 and CDR2 from the germline V gene are SGDLS and YYNGEE. The CDR3 runs to 14 residues. CDR3 amino acids: CASSVEGSADTQYF. The CDR3 nucleotides are TGTGCCAGCAGCGTAGAGGGTAGCGCAGATACGCAGTATTTT.